This TCR beta chain was sequenced in a study of cytotoxic CD8 clonotypes in ibrutinib-treated CLL. Sequenced by immunoSEQ multiplex PCR; TCRdb stores in-frame clones only, minus some. The sample contains fewer than 85,000 clones, about 85% of which appear only once. The germline gives CDR1 SEHNR, CDR2 FQNEAQ (reference sequence). The V and J ends lost 1 base and 13 bases, in that order; junction bases with no gene match: 7. The CDR3 has 13 amino acids. This clonotype was sampled from a human donor with chronic lymphocytic leukemia. The sequencing used PBMCs, collected after 12 months of ibrutinib treatment. V and J are TRBV7-9 and TRBJ2-1, with 7 bases lining up with TRBD1. The CDR3 sequence: CASSLGDSRNQFF. CDR3 in DNA: TGTGCCAGCAGCTTAGGGGACAGTAGGAACCAGTTCTTC.